A selection of T cell receptor beta chains follows, all from one sample in a study of control samples from healthy donors and cancer patients. Data came from immunoSEQ multiplex PCR; TCRdb stores just in-frame clones and leaves some out. The sample holds roughly 130,000 clones, more than 85% seen once. The sequencing input was blood. Every receptor here comes from a man between 18 and 29 years old in good health. Both conserved end residues are part of each CDR3. D genes are given only for firm matches. Where a row states a size, it is once, few, many or the class of an expanded clone; other rows omit it.

d_call: NA; j_call: TRBJ1-5; v_call: TRBV3-1/TRBV3-2; clone_size: NA; cdr3_nt: TGTGCCAGCAGCCAAGAACAGGCAGGTCAGCCCCAGCATTTT; cdr3_aa: CASSQEQAGQPQHF
d_call: NA; j_call: TRBJ1-5; v_call: TRBV2; clone_size: NA; cdr3_nt: TGTGCCAGCAGTCTGGGGTCCGGGTTAAGCAATCAGCCCCAGCATTTT; cdr3_aa: CASSLGSGLSNQPQHF
d_call: NA; j_call: TRBJ1-5; v_call: TRBV4-1; clone_size: few; cdr3_nt: TGCGCCAGCAGCCAAGATCCGGGGAATAGCAATCAGCCCCAGCATTTT; cdr3_aa: CASSQDPGNSNQPQHF
d_call: TRBD1; j_call: TRBJ2-1; v_call: TRBV19; clone_size: NA; cdr3_nt: TGTGCCAGTAACCGGGACAGGGGGAACCGGGATGGAAATGAGCAGTTCTTC; cdr3_aa: CASNRDRGNRDGNEQFF
d_call: NA; j_call: TRBJ1-3; v_call: TRBV7-9; clone_size: NA; cdr3_nt: TGTGCCAGCAGCTTTTCGAGGGGTTTAGGAAACACCATATATTTT; cdr3_aa: CASSFSRGLGNTIYF
d_call: NA; j_call: TRBJ2-1; v_call: TRBV4-2; clone_size: NA; cdr3_nt: TGTGCCAGCAGCCAAGAGCCCTGGGGATTAGCGTACGCCTACAATGAGCAGTTCTTC; cdr3_aa: CASSQEPWGLAYAYNEQFF
d_call: TRBD2; j_call: TRBJ2-1; v_call: TRBV2; clone_size: NA; cdr3_nt: TGTGCCAGCAGCCCCATTAGCGGGGGGGACAATGAGCAGTTCTTC; cdr3_aa: CASSPISGGDNEQFF
d_call: TRBD1; j_call: TRBJ2-7; v_call: TRBV6-5; clone_size: NA; cdr3_nt: TGTGCCACACGACAGGGCTTTAGCTACGAGCAGTACTTC; cdr3_aa: CATRQGFSYEQYF
d_call: NA; j_call: TRBJ1-2; v_call: TRBV5-1; clone_size: NA; cdr3_nt: TGCGCCAGCAGCTTGGCAGAGGCAGGGGGCTACACCTTC; cdr3_aa: CASSLAEAGGYTF
d_call: TRBD2; j_call: TRBJ2-2; v_call: TRBV27; clone_size: NA; cdr3_nt: TGTGCCAGCAAATCTAGCGGGGGGGCAGCCGGGGAGCTGTTTTTT; cdr3_aa: CASKSSGGAAGELFF
d_call: NA; j_call: TRBJ1-1; v_call: TRBV7-2; clone_size: NA; cdr3_nt: TGTGCCAGCAGCTTATTAGCGGGGGACACTGAAGCTTTCTTT; cdr3_aa: CASSLLAGDTEAFF
d_call: NA; j_call: TRBJ1-6; v_call: TRBV4-2; clone_size: NA; cdr3_nt: TGTGCCAGCAGCCAAGGGCAGGCCGGTAATTCACCCCTCCACTTT; cdr3_aa: CASSQGQAGNSPLHF
d_call: TRBD1; j_call: TRBJ2-3; v_call: TRBV6-5; clone_size: NA; cdr3_nt: TGTGCCACCCTACGGACAGGGGCGGGAGATACGCAGTATTTT; cdr3_aa: CATLRTGAGDTQYF
d_call: TRBD1; j_call: TRBJ2-5; v_call: TRBV4-1; clone_size: NA; cdr3_nt: TGCGCCAGCAGTCCAGGGACAGTAAGATGGGAGACCCAGTACTTC; cdr3_aa: CASSPGTVRWETQYF
d_call: NA; j_call: TRBJ2-1; v_call: TRBV9; clone_size: NA; cdr3_nt: TGTGCCAGCAGCGGGGGACCCCGGGGCCACAATGAGCAGTTCTTC; cdr3_aa: CASSGGPRGHNEQFF
d_call: NA; j_call: TRBJ1-2; v_call: TRBV6-6; clone_size: NA; cdr3_nt: TGTGCCAGCAGTCCACGACTCTTAGGTTTGGATGGCTACACCTTC; cdr3_aa: CASSPRLLGLDGYTF
d_call: NA; j_call: TRBJ1-5; v_call: TRBV5-1; clone_size: NA; cdr3_nt: TGCGCCAGCAGCTTGGTGGGGGATAGCAATCAGCCCCAGCATTTT; cdr3_aa: CASSLVGDSNQPQHF
d_call: NA; j_call: TRBJ1-3; v_call: TRBV18; clone_size: NA; cdr3_nt: TGTGCCAGCTCAGAAGGTTTGGAGGACACCATATATTTT; cdr3_aa: CASSEGLEDTIYF
d_call: NA; j_call: TRBJ1-1; v_call: TRBV27; clone_size: once; cdr3_nt: TGTGCCAGCAGTTTTCAACCGGACACTGAAGCTTTCTTT; cdr3_aa: CASSFQPDTEAFF
d_call: NA; j_call: TRBJ1-4; v_call: TRBV21-1; clone_size: NA; cdr3_nt: TGTGCCAGCAGACGGCTCGGTGAAAAACTGTTTTTT; cdr3_aa: CASRRLGEKLFF
d_call: TRBD1; j_call: TRBJ1-5; v_call: TRBV19; clone_size: NA; cdr3_nt: TGTGCCAGTAGCATGAAAGGGCCGGGACAGGGTATCTGGCCCCAGCATTTT; cdr3_aa: CASSMKGPGQGIWPQHF
d_call: TRBD1; j_call: TRBJ1-3; v_call: TRBV7-3; clone_size: once; cdr3_nt: TGTGCCAGCAGCTTAGCCGGGACAGGGGTTGGAAACACCATATATTTT; cdr3_aa: CASSLAGTGVGNTIYF
d_call: NA; j_call: TRBJ2-7; v_call: TRBV3-1/TRBV3-2; clone_size: NA; cdr3_nt: TGTGCCAGCAGCCATTACCGGGCCAAATACGAGCAGTACTTC; cdr3_aa: CASSHYRAKYEQYF
d_call: NA; j_call: TRBJ2-1; v_call: TRBV27; clone_size: NA; cdr3_nt: TGTGCCAGCAGTTTCCTACATAGCAATGAGCAGTTCTTC; cdr3_aa: CASSFLHSNEQFF
d_call: NA; j_call: TRBJ2-3; v_call: TRBV27; clone_size: NA; cdr3_nt: TGTGCCAGCAGTTTATCTGGGGGGACCTACGGTACGCAGTATTTT; cdr3_aa: CASSLSGGTYGTQYF
d_call: NA; j_call: TRBJ1-5; v_call: TRBV6-2/TRBV6-3; clone_size: NA; cdr3_nt: TGTGCCAGCACCCCAGACAGGTCCGGCGGCAATCAGCCCCAGCATTTT; cdr3_aa: CASTPDRSGGNQPQHF
d_call: TRBD1; j_call: TRBJ1-3; v_call: TRBV3-1/TRBV3-2; clone_size: NA; cdr3_nt: TGTGCCAGCAGCCAAGGGGACAGGGCCCGAGACACCATATATTTT; cdr3_aa: CASSQGDRARDTIYF
d_call: NA; j_call: TRBJ2-1; v_call: TRBV6-5; clone_size: NA; cdr3_nt: TGTGCCAGCAGTTACGGAGGGTACAATGAGCAGTTCTTC; cdr3_aa: CASSYGGYNEQFF
d_call: NA; j_call: TRBJ2-1; v_call: TRBV6-6; clone_size: NA; cdr3_nt: TGTGCCAGCAGTCTGAGACCCTACAATGAGCAGTTCTTC; cdr3_aa: CASSLRPYNEQFF
d_call: TRBD1; j_call: TRBJ1-2; v_call: TRBV5-4; clone_size: NA; cdr3_nt: TGTGCCAGCAGCTTCCGTGGGACAGGGGGCCTCGGCCACACCTTC; cdr3_aa: CASSFRGTGGLGHTF
d_call: NA; j_call: TRBJ1-2; v_call: TRBV5-4; clone_size: NA; cdr3_nt: TGTGCCAGCAGTCTGCGACAGGAGATTAACTATGGCTACACCTTC; cdr3_aa: CASSLRQEINYGYTF
d_call: NA; j_call: TRBJ1-5; v_call: TRBV5-1; clone_size: NA; cdr3_nt: TGCGCCAGCAGCTTAACAGGGAGTCGGGGTCAGCCCCAGCATTTT; cdr3_aa: CASSLTGSRGQPQHF
d_call: NA; j_call: TRBJ1-5; v_call: TRBV29-1; clone_size: NA; cdr3_nt: TGCAGCGTTGAATTGGTAGGTCAGCCCCAGCATTTT; cdr3_aa: CSVELVGQPQHF
d_call: NA; j_call: TRBJ1-1; v_call: TRBV19; clone_size: NA; cdr3_nt: TGTGCCAGTACCGTCGGGACGTACACTGAAGCTTTCTTT; cdr3_aa: CASTVGTYTEAFF
d_call: NA; j_call: TRBJ1-5; v_call: TRBV19; clone_size: NA; cdr3_nt: TGTGCCAGTAGTATACGGGTCCAGCCCCAGCATTTT; cdr3_aa: CASSIRVQPQHF
d_call: NA; j_call: TRBJ1-1; v_call: TRBV6-1; clone_size: NA; cdr3_nt: TGTGCCAGCAGTGACCACCTGAACACTGAAGCTTTCTTT; cdr3_aa: CASSDHLNTEAFF
d_call: NA; j_call: TRBJ2-1; v_call: TRBV6-5; clone_size: NA; cdr3_nt: TGTGCCAGCAGTCCGGGGGCACTAAACAATGAGCAGTTCTTC; cdr3_aa: CASSPGALNNEQFF
d_call: NA; j_call: TRBJ1-1; v_call: TRBV6-5; clone_size: NA; cdr3_nt: TGTGCCAGCAGTTACGATCAGACTCTGGGAGCTTTCTTT; cdr3_aa: CASSYDQTLGAFF
d_call: NA; j_call: TRBJ2-7; v_call: TRBV28; clone_size: NA; cdr3_nt: TGTGCCAGCACTGTCGGCTCCTACGAGCAGTACTTC; cdr3_aa: CASTVGSYEQYF
d_call: TRBD1; j_call: TRBJ2-1; v_call: TRBV19; clone_size: NA; cdr3_nt: TGTGCCAGTAGTAATCAGGGGACAGGGGGCAATGAGCAGTTCTTC; cdr3_aa: CASSNQGTGGNEQFF
d_call: NA; j_call: TRBJ2-1; v_call: TRBV10-2; clone_size: NA; cdr3_nt: TGCGCCACCGTGGGTAGCACCGCTGGTGAGCAGTTCTTC; cdr3_aa: CATVGSTAGEQFF